The 5 T cell receptor beta chains presented below share a single source sample, sequenced in a study of blood T cell repertoires in COVID-19. The data were produced by immunoSEQ multiplex PCR, yet TCRdb's version contains in-frame clones alone and is incomplete. The sample carries about 260,000 clones, roughly 80% recorded once. Input material: peripheral blood. These receptors were taken from a man in his sixties who had recovered from COVID-19.

As concerns this clone: This CDR3 is also generated by other DNA sequences in the sample. This sequence joins TRBV9 and TRBJ2-5; 8 bases line up with TRBD1. This CDR3 comprises 14 residues. Trimming removed 0 bases from V and 5 bases from J; junction bases left unmatched: 3. Germline V CDR1 and CDR2: SGDLS, YYNGEE. This CDR3 reads CASSVGQGRETQYF. The CDR3 DNA reads as TGTGCCAGCAGCGTAGGACAGGGGAGGGAGACCCAGTACTTC.

The chain employs TRBV3-1 (or the pseudogene TRBV3-2) and TRBJ1-5; maybe TRBD1 (6 bases). This CDR3 comprises 14 residues. V lost 4 bases and J lost 4, with 11 bases in between. CDR1 and CDR2 from the germline V gene are LGHDT and YNNKEL (reference sequence). The CDR3 DNA follows: TGTGCCAGCAGCCCTAGGCAGGGGAATCAGCCCCAGCATTTT. It translates to CASSPRQGNQPQHF.

V usage is TRBV7-9 and J usage is TRBJ1-1, with D possibly TRBD1 on 5 matching bases. CDR3 size: 14 residues. Germline V gene data show CDR1 as SEHNR and CDR2 as FQNEAQ (reference sequence). Trimming took off 6 bases at V and 4 bases at J, with 15 bases between the two ends. CDR3 sequence (DNA): TGTGCCAGCAGGGCAGGGTCTCAGGCCACTGAAGCTTTCTTT. It is translated as CASRAGSQATEAFF. Using reference TRBV7-9 and TRBJ1-1 for the parts outside the CDR3, the full variable domain is DTGVSQNPRHKITKRGQNVTFRCDPISEHNRLYWYRQTLGQGPEFLTYFQNEAQLEKSRLLSDRFSAERPKGSFSTLEIQRTEQGDSAMYLCASRAGSQATEAFFGQGTRLTVV.

This clone was counted only a few times. The V and J genes are TRBV19 and TRBJ1-5; tentative D call: TRBD1 (6 bases). The V end was cut by 8 bases, the J end by 2 bases, with 16 bases between. CDR1 is LNHDA, CDR2 SQIVND, per germline (reference sequence). The length of the CDR3 is 15 residues. For the CDR3, the DNA is TGTGCCAGTGCTTACAGGGCCCGGGGCAATCAGCCCCAGCATTTT. As protein: CASAYRARGNQPQHF.

The CDR3 DNA follows: TGCGCCAGCAGCTTGTTGGGAGCTGAGCAGTTCTTC. Its protein is CASSLLGAEQFF. The chain links TRBV5-1 to TRBJ2-1; TRBD2 might be the D (5 bases). V was shortened by 1 base and J by 9 bases, with 8 bases between the two germline ends. The CDR3 consists of 12 residues. Germline values: CDR1 SGHRS, CDR2 YFSETQ.